This T cell receptor beta chain came from a study of blood T cell repertoires in COVID-19. For the study at large: The United States, Italy and Spain were the sources of the acute and convalescent COVID-19 samples. PBMCs, B-cell-depleted T cells, or T cells were the source of the cDNA or gDNA that made up the material.

In the study's own analysis: Reference gene primer amplification gave estimated nucleated cell counts. The data were produced by immunoSEQ multiplex PCR, yet TCRdb's version contains in-frame clones alone and is incomplete. V and J calls plus clone size are reproduced from that table; the DNA served to infer D and trimming. In the table there are about 53,000 clones, 81% of which are singletons. In germline, CDR1 is SGHNT, CDR2 YENEEA. CDR3 length equals 14 residues. The V end was cut by 0 bases, the J end by 6 bases, with 9 bases between. Patients in Seattle were enrolled during active infection, then followed longitudinally.

The chain couples TRBV11-3 to TRBJ1-3; D gene unclear. This sequence originates from a woman of 80 years or more with COVID-19, enrolled during active disease. The sample consisted of peripheral blood. CDR3 in DNA: TGTGCCAGCAGCTTAGAGGTACTAGCAAACACCATATATTTT. Residues: CASSLEVLANTIYF.